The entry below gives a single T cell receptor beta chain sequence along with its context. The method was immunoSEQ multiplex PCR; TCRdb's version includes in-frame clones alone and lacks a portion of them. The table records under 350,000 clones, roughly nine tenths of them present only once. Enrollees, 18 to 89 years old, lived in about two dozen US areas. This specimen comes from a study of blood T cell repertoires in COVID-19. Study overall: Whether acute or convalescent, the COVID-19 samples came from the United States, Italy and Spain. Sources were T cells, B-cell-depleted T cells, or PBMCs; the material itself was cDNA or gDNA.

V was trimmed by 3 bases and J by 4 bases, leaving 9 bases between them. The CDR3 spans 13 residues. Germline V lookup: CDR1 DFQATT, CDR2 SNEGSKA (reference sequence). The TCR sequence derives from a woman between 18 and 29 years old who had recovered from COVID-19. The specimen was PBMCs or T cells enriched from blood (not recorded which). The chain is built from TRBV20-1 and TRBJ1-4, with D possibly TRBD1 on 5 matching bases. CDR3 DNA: TGCAGTGCTAGTAAGGGGAATAATGAAAAACTGTTTTTT. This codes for CSASKGNNEKLFF.